This T cell receptor (beta chain) is drawn from a study of blood T cells in healthy people across ages. Findings and caveats of the study: Strong correlation existed between TCR beta diversity and naive T cell percentage. Age brought a roughly linear fall in TCR beta diversity measured per million T cells.

For the second PCR, which ran for 7 to 11 cycles, a sample-barcoded 5' primer and a J-beta primer mix were used. Researchers report that each sample yielded at least 2.5 million CDR3-containing paired-end reads. One entry per CDR3 protein results from TCRdb running MiXCR on the 5' RACE reads. The table has around 990,000 distinct CDR3 sequences, around two fifths seen once. At least 6.5 million PBMCs were isolated per sample. This clonotype has just a few counts. Its antigen is unidentified. CDR3 length equals 15 residues. Germline values: CDR1 SEHNR, CDR2 FQNEAQ (reference sequence). V gave up 2 bases and J gave up 2 bases, with 12 bases separating them.

The J gene is TRBJ2-5, the V gene TRBV7-9; possible D gene TRBD2, 5 bases. What was sequenced was blood. The TCR was taken from a man in his late teens or twenties in good health. CDR3: CASSLFGAVQETQYF. CDR3 in DNA: TGTGCCAGCAGCTTATTTGGAGCGGTACAAGAGACCCAGTACTTC.